This T cell receptor (beta chain) derives from a study of identical twins. There are 13 residues in the CDR3. The ends were cut back, 5 bases at V and 4 bases at J, with 10 bases in the middle. A single record per CDR3 protein comes from TCRdb applying MiXCR to the 5' RACE reads. Counted here are 350,000 or so distinct CDR3 sequences, 10% to 15% occurring once; the ten biggest clones make up around 7.2%. The sample holds many counts of this clonotype. This sample was shared with a second study, whose subject was yellow fever vaccine responses in identical twins.

Sequencing used CD8+ T cells sorted from blood. The chain employs TRBV12-3 or TRBV12-4 and TRBJ2-3; possible D gene TRBD2, 5 bases. The clonotype comes from a woman in her late teens or twenties in good health. The chain's CDR3 is CASSPYGADTQYF. The DNA of the CDR3 is TGTGCCAGCAGTCCGTACGGGGCAGATACGCAGTATTTT.